A single sample gave rise to the 31 T cell receptor beta chains below, sequenced in a study of blood T cells in healthy people across ages. A second PCR of 7 to 11 cycles used a sample-barcoded 5' primer and a J-beta primer mix. One entry per CDR3 protein results from TCRdb running MiXCR on the 5' RACE reads. This sample carries around 850,000 distinct CDR3 sequences, around 34% of them seen once, and the ten largest clones take 10% to 15%. The sequencing input was blood. Receptor source: a man aged 18 to 35 in good health.

The chain is built from TRBV28 and TRBJ2-7; no reliable D call. The V and J ends lost 3 bases and 6 bases respectively, with 9 bases between them. The CDR3 sequence is 12 residues long. Germline V gene data show CDR1 as MDHEN and CDR2 as SYDVKM. CDR3 bases: TGTGCCAGCAGTTTTACTGTCCGCGAGCAGTACTTC. Its protein product is CASSFTVREQYF.

The V gene is TRBV6-2 or TRBV6-3, the J gene TRBJ2-7; D not resolved. Near its end, the DNA agrees better with TRBJ2-5, so the J call may be wrong. This CDR3 has 13 amino acids. Germline V gene data show CDR1 as MNHEY and CDR2 as SVGEGT. For the CDR3, the DNA is TGTGCCAGCAGTTACCATGGAGAAGAGACCCAGTACTTC. Protein sequence: CASSYHGEETQYF.

This clonotype was found many times. V is TRBV14 and J is TRBJ2-3; the D is unclear. The V gene's germline CDR1 is SGHDN and CDR2 FVKESK. V lost 4 bases and J 0 bases, leaving 20 bases between the germline ends. This CDR3 contains 18 residues. The CDR3 DNA is TGTGCCAGCAGCCTCCTCTCGCGCGAGATTACTAGCACAGATACGCAGTATTTT. Residues: CASSLLSREITSTDTQYF.

Concerning this clonotype itself: A much more abundant neighbour one base away suggests this may be a read error. V and J are TRBV4-3 and TRBJ2-5; a weak D match, TRBD2 (5 bases). CDR3 length: 14 residues. The germline V gene has CDR1 LGHNA and CDR2 YSLEER. CDR3 sequence (DNA): TGCGCCAGCAGCCAAGATCGTCTAGCAGAGACCCGGTACTTC. It is translated as CASSQDRLAETRYF.

This clonotype was detected many times. This chain connects TRBV7-3 to TRBJ1-2; no firm D call. Germline V gene data show CDR1 as SGHTA and CDR2 as FQGTGA. The CDR3 sequence is 13 residues long. V shed 1 base and J shed 5 bases, with 8 bases lying between them. The CDR3 protein is CASSLNPSYGYTF. CDR3 coding DNA: TGTGCCAGCAGCTTAAACCCTTCTTATGGCTACACCTTC.

This clonotype was observed a handful of times. Here the CDR3 reads CASSRQGVSYGYTF. CDR3 bases: TGTGCCAGCAGCCGACAGGGAGTTTCCTATGGCTACACCTTC. The rearrangement links TRBV3-1 to TRBJ1-2, with 7 bases matching TRBD1. CDR3 length: 14 residues. Trimming cost V 4 bases and J 4 bases; bases outside gene matches: 6. Germline values: CDR1 LGHDT, CDR2 YNNKEL (reference sequence).

The chain uses TRBV7-8 and TRBJ1-1, with D maybe TRBD1 (5 bases). This CDR3 contains 15 residues. Germline V gene data show CDR1 as SGHVS and CDR2 as FQNEAQ. Trimming took off 1 base at V and 1 base at J, with 10 bases between the two ends. The CDR3 bases are TGTGCCAGCAGCTTAGTCACAGGACGGAACACTGAAGCTTTCTTT. This gives the protein CASSLVTGRNTEAFF.

A few counts support this clonotype. The J gene is TRBJ2-4, the V gene TRBV15; D is perhaps TRBD1 (6 bases). The germline V gene has CDR1 LNHNV and CDR2 YYDKDF (reference sequence). V lost 0 bases and J 0 bases, leaving 9 bases between the germline ends. The CDR3 sequence is 16 residues long. CDR3 in DNA: TGTGCCACCAGCAGAGATGAGGGGGTAGCCAAAAACATTCAGTACTTC. Its protein is CATSRDEGVAKNIQYF.

This clonotype was counted only a few times. V usage is TRBV20-1 and J usage is TRBJ2-5; D is undetermined. Between the trimmed V and J ends, which lost 6 bases and 11 bases, there was a span of 10 bases. CDR1 and CDR2 from the germline V gene are DFQATT and SNEGSKA (reference sequence). The CDR3 spans 9 residues. In DNA form, the CDR3 reads TGCAGTGCCGTGATGGAGCAGTACTTC. It encodes CSAVMEQYF.

This clonotype has a handful of counts. The chain combines TRBV20-1 with TRBJ2-1; 9 nucleotides match TRBD2. The J call may be wrong; the DNA end is better matched by TRBJ2-7. Germline CDR1 and CDR2: DFQATT and SNEGSKA (reference sequence). The length of the CDR3 is 12 residues. The chain's CDR3 is CSGSGGHNEQYF. The CDR3 bases are TGCAGTGGCAGCGGGGGGCACAATGAGCAGTACTTC.

This clonotype has only a few counts. The rearrangement uses TRBV12-3 or TRBV12-4 and TRBJ1-1, with D uncertain. The length of the CDR3 is 13 residues. Trimming removed 6 bases at V and 1 base at J, with 9 bases between. This CDR3 is CASRGFQNTEAFF. The DNA for the CDR3 is TGTGCCAGCAGGGGCTTTCAGAACACTGAAGCTTTCTTT.

This clonotype has just a few counts. V gene TRBV13 combines with J gene TRBJ2-5; tentative D call: TRBD2 (6 bases). The CDR3 runs 13 residues. The V and J ends lost 6 bases and 5 bases respectively, with 13 bases between them. Germline CDR1 and CDR2: PRHDT and FYEKMQ (reference sequence). The CDR3 sequence: CASRQSSAETQYF. The CDR3 region has the DNA TGTGCCAGCAGGCAATCTAGCGCTGAGACCCAGTACTTC.

V is TRBV7-2 and J is TRBJ1-6; D not certain. V lost 5 bases and J lost 13, with 15 bases in between. The germline gives CDR1 SGHTA, CDR2 FQGNSA. This CDR3 is 13 amino acids long. CDR3 bases: TGTGCCAGCAGCGCGGCGGGTATACGGCCCCTCCACTTT. It is translated as CASSAAGIRPLHF.

The chain carries TRBV6-2 or TRBV6-3 and TRBJ1-5, with 8 bases identical to TRBD1. CDR1 and CDR2 (germline): MNHEY, SVGEGT. Trimming took 10 bases from V and 6 from J; bases not matched to a gene: 8. The CDR3 runs 13 residues. CDR3 DNA sequence: TGTGCCATTCGTGACAGGGGCCTTCAGCCCCAGCATTTT. It specifies CAIRDRGLQPQHF.

The sample holds a few counts of this clonotype. The V gene is TRBV7-2, the J gene TRBJ1-1, with D possibly matching TRBD1 (5 bases). Germline V gives CDR1 SGHTA, CDR2 FQGNSA. V was cut by 5 bases and J by 5 bases, with 15 bases left in between. The length of the CDR3 is 14 residues. This chain's CDR3 is CASSPMGVGTEAFF. The CDR3 nucleotides read TGTGCCAGCAGCCCCATGGGGGTAGGAACTGAAGCTTTCTTT. The complete variable domain, with remaining parts taken from reference TRBV7-2 and TRBJ1-1, reads GAGVSQSPSNKVTEKGKDVELRCDPISGHTALYWYRQSLGQGLEFLIYFQGNSAPDKSGLPSDRFSAERTGGSVSTLTIQRTQQEDSAVYLCASSPMGVGTEAFFGQGTRLTVV.

This clonotype was counted only a few times. The chain recombines TRBV28 with TRBJ2-3; TRBD2 matches at 9 bases. Germline V gives CDR1 MDHEN, CDR2 SYDVKM. Trimming removed 8 bases from V and 0 bases from J; junction bases left unmatched: 6. The CDR3 spans 15 residues. The chain's CDR3 is CASAPTSGSTDTQYF. The CDR3 DNA reads TGTGCCAGCGCTCCGACTAGCGGTAGCACAGATACGCAGTATTTT.

The chain combines TRBV4-1 with TRBJ1-1, with 8 bases lining up with TRBD1. Germline CDR1 reads MGHRA; CDR2 reads YSYEKL. Trimming cost V 3 bases and J 1 base; bases outside gene matches: 4. This CDR3 has 15 amino acids. The CDR3, as DNA: TGCGCCAGCAGCCACCTTACAGGGGGGAACACTGAAGCTTTCTTT. Its protein is CASSHLTGGNTEAFF.

The chain employs TRBV7-2 and TRBJ2-3; the match to TRBD2 covers 10 bases. V trimming: 5 bases; J trimming: 4 bases; junction bases outside the gene matches: 9. The CDR3 extends over 16 amino acids. Per germline, CDR1 SGHTA and CDR2 FQGNSA. The CDR3 spells CASSKKRGGGSDTQYF. CDR3 nucleotide sequence: TGTGCCAGCAGCAAAAAGCGGGGGGGAGGCTCAGATACGCAGTATTTT.

This clonotype was recorded at least ten times. This rearrangement joins TRBV20-1 to TRBJ2-1; no firm D call. Germline V gene data show CDR1 as DFQATT and CDR2 as SNEGSKA (reference sequence). The length of the CDR3 is 12 residues. Trimming removed 0 bases at V and 10 bases at J, with 10 bases between. The CDR3 loop reads CSARDEGREQFF. The CDR3 DNA sequence: TGCAGTGCTAGAGATGAAGGTCGAGAGCAGTTCTTC.

Comment on this clonotype: One junction end does not reproduce the germline sequence, and a read error may be involved. The chain joins TRBV14 to TRBJ1-1; D ambiguous. The CDR3 has 13 residues. The germline V gene encodes CDR1 SGHDN and CDR2 FVKESK. CDR3 loop: CASGQEPGNEAFF. The CDR3 region has the DNA TGTGCCAGCGGCCAAGAACCCGGTAATGAAGCTTTCTTT.

The CDR3 DNA follows: TGTGCCAGCAGCCAAGACGAGACAGGGACCTCCTACAATGAGCAGTACTTC. Amino acid sequence: CASSQDETGTSYNEQYF. The rearrangement uses TRBV4-2 and TRBJ2-1; TRBD1 agrees at 7 bases. The DNA end is more similar to TRBJ2-7, so the J call may be wrong. The CDR3 runs to 17 residues. Looked up from germline, CDR1 is LGHNA and CDR2 is YNFKEQ.

About this clonotype itself: A much larger clone lies one base from this, so it may be a read error. DNA of the CDR3: TGTGCCATCAGCCCAACCACAGAGCAGTTCTTC. It codes for CAISPTTEQFF. The chain employs TRBV12-3 or TRBV12-4 and TRBJ2-1, with D hard to call. CDR3 length: 11 residues. V was shortened by 10 bases and J by 10 bases, with 14 bases between the two germline ends.

This clonotype has a count of ten or more. This chain connects TRBV6-5 to TRBJ2-4; D ambiguous. Per the germline V gene, CDR1 is MNHEY and CDR2 is SVGAGI. This CDR3 has 13 amino acids. Trimming left V 6 bases short and J 1 base short, with 7 bases between. The CDR3 loop is CASRRQAKNIQYF. CDR3 nucleotides: TGTGCCAGCAGGCGTCAGGCCAAAAACATTCAGTACTTC.

This clonotype was seen more than once but under ten times. This CDR3 is CSARGESLSYNEQFF. CDR3 coding DNA: TGCAGTGCCCGGGGGGAGTCACTCTCCTACAATGAGCAGTTCTTC. This chain connects TRBV20-1 to TRBJ2-1; 7 nucleotides line up with TRBD2. Germline CDR1 DFQATT, CDR2 SNEGSKA (reference sequence). The junction had 8 bases not matched to a gene; V was cut back by 6 bases and J by 0 bases. The length of the CDR3 is 15 residues.

The V call is TRBV20-1, the J call TRBJ2-1; a possible D gene is TRBD2 (6 bases). The germline V gene encodes CDR1 DFQATT and CDR2 SNEGSKA (reference sequence). With 2 bases removed from V and 10 bases from J, the gap between germline ends came to 21 bases. This CDR3 has 15 residues. The CDR3 spells CSARPPGGILGEQFF. CDR3 in DNA: TGCAGTGCTAGACCCCCCGGGGGAATATTGGGAGAGCAGTTCTTC.

The chain joins TRBV2 to TRBJ1-5; no clear D. Germline V lookup: CDR1 SNHLY, CDR2 FYNNEI. The V end lost 6 bases, the J end lost 9 bases, and 12 bases lay between the germline ends. The CDR3 contains 12 residues. The CDR3 spells CASSPGLPPQHF. The CDR3 bases are TGTGCCAGCAGCCCGGGTTTACCGCCCCAGCATTTT.

This chain joins TRBV3-1 and TRBJ2-1, with 8 positions matching TRBD2. J lost 4 bases, V lost 3 bases, and 5 bases had no gene match. The CDR3 has 15 amino acids. Per the germline V gene, CDR1 is LGHDT and CDR2 is YNNKEL (reference sequence). This CDR3 reads CASSQSAGGYNEQFF. DNA of the CDR3: TGTGCCAGCAGCCAGTCGGCGGGGGGTTACAATGAGCAGTTCTTC.

The chain joins TRBV7-2 to TRBJ2-7, with TRBD2 as a possible D gene (5 bases). Germline V lookup: CDR1 SGHTA, CDR2 FQGNSA. Trimming took 6 bases from V and 1 from J, leaving 10 bases between them. The CDR3 is 13 amino acids. CDR3 nucleotides: TGTGCCAGCAGGCCTTCGGGATCCTACGAGCAGTACTTC. As protein: CASRPSGSYEQYF.

The chain uses TRBV29-1 and TRBJ2-4; 9 bases align to TRBD1. The J call may be in error: the DNA end matches TRBJ2-5 better. CDR1 SQVTM and CDR2 ANQGSEA come from the germline V gene. This CDR3 contains 14 residues. The CDR3 region has the DNA TGCAGCGTTGAAGGGGACAGGGCGGGAGAGACCCAGTACTTC. Its translation is CSVEGDRAGETQYF.

The CDR3, as DNA: TGTGCCAGCAGTGACCGGGTGGTGGATACGCAGTATTTT. Its translation: CASSDRVVDTQYF. The gene calls are TRBV6-5 and TRBJ2-3, with D hard to call. Trimming took 5 bases from V and 6 from J, leaving 12 bases between them. There are 13 residues in the CDR3. The germline gives CDR1 MNHEY, CDR2 SVGAGI.

V is TRBV7-2 and J is TRBJ1-2; TRBD1 matches at 9 bases. Germline CDR1 and CDR2: SGHTA and FQGNSA. V gave up 7 bases and J gave up 7 bases; unmatched junction bases: 19. This CDR3 region has 17 residues. The CDR3 loop is CASIPNWRTGVVRGYTF. DNA for the CDR3: TGTGCCAGCATTCCCAACTGGAGGACAGGGGTAGTTCGTGGCTACACCTTC.